The rows below give T cell receptor beta chains drawn from one sample of a study of cytomegalovirus exposure and HLA in healthy donors. Clones were sequenced by immunoSEQ multiplex PCR, and TCRdb holds only the in-frame ones, with some missing. The sample lists 100,000 to 130,000 clones; 60% to 80% were seen once. The sequenced sample consisted of PBMCs. The source is a man between 18 and 29 years old in good health and CMV-seronegative. Each CDR3 is given with its conserved first and last residue. The D gene is left open where the match is weak. Only some rows state a clone size, as once, few, many or a class for expanded clones.

abundance,d_gene,v_gene,j_gene,CDR3aa,CDR3nt
once,-,TRBV9,TRBJ2-3,CASSVFQGSDTQYF,TGTGCCAGCAGCGTATTTCAGGGATCAGATACGCAGTATTTT
-,-,TRBV7-6,TRBJ1-1,CASSLGRGNTEAFF,TGTGCCAGCAGCTTAGGAAGGGGGAACACTGAAGCTTTCTTT
-,TRBD1,TRBV5-4,TRBJ2-7,CASSLDPTGSLEQYF,TGTGCCAGCAGCTTGGATCCGACAGGGAGTCTAGAGCAGTACTTC
-,TRBD1,TRBV10-2,TRBJ2-7,CASSEWGTGSSEQYF,TGCGCCAGCAGTGAGTGGGGGACAGGGTCGAGCGAGCAGTACTTC
-,TRBD2,TRBV5-4,TRBJ2-3,CASSLASGGTDTQYF,TGTGCCAGCAGCTTAGCTAGCGGGGGTACAGATACGCAGTATTTT
-,TRBD2,TRBV28,TRBJ2-1,CASSPIAGVNNEQFF,TGTGCCAGCAGCCCAATAGCGGGGGTGAACAATGAGCAGTTCTTC
medium-sized,TRBD2,TRBV6-5,TRBJ2-1,CASSYEAGGPNEQFF,TGTGCCAGCAGTTACGAGGCGGGGGGTCCCAATGAGCAGTTCTTC
-,-,TRBV6-1,TRBJ1-2,CASSEGANYGYPF,TGTGCCAGCAGTGAAGGCGCTAACTATGGCTACCCCTTC
few,-,TRBV4-3,TRBJ2-6,CASSQAVRGGANVLTF,TGCGCCAGCAGCCAAGCGGTAAGAGGTGGGGCCAACGTCCTGACTTTC
-,-,TRBV15,TRBJ1-3,CAIQTATGNTIYF,TGTGCCATACAGACAGCCACTGGAAACACCATATATTTT
-,-,TRBV5-4,TRBJ2-6,CASSSHSGANVLTF,TGTGCCAGCAGCTCCCACTCTGGGGCCAACGTCCTGACTTTC
-,-,TRBV20-1,TRBJ2-5,CSASSEETQYF,TGCAGTGCTAGCTCCGAAGAGACCCAGTACTTC
few,TRBD1,TRBV7-8,TRBJ2-1,CASSLGGGAPNEQFF,TGTGCCAGCAGCTTAGGAGGGGGCGCCCCCAATGAGCAGTTCTTC
-,-,TRBV18,TRBJ1-4,CASSFDEKLFF,TGTGCCAGCTCATTCGATGAAAAACTGTTTTTT
-,TRBD1,TRBV6-1,TRBJ1-1,CASSVARTGIEAFF,TGTGCCAGCAGTGTAGCACGGACAGGAATTGAGGCTTTCTTT
-,-,TRBV5-1,TRBJ2-3,CASSLGSVSTDTQYF,TGCGCCAGCAGCTTGGGGTCGGTCAGCACAGATACGCAGTATTTT
few,TRBD1,TRBV29-1,TRBJ2-1,CSGGRGTEYNEQFF,TGCAGCGGAGGTCGTGGGACAGAATACAATGAGCAGTTCTTC
-,-,TRBV28,TRBJ2-7,CASSRYYEQYF,TGTGCCAGCAGTCGCTACTACGAGCAGTACTTC
-,TRBD2,TRBV29-1,TRBJ2-2,CSVGTSGNTGELFF,TGCAGCGTTGGTACTAGCGGGAACACCGGGGAGCTGTTTTTT
once,-,TRBV28,TRBJ1-2,CASSSSRDMDGYTF,TGTGCCAGCAGTTCTTCCAGGGATATGGATGGCTACACCTTC
-,-,TRBV9,TRBJ1-2,CASRGDKPNYGYTF,TGTGCCAGCAGGGGGGACAAACCTAACTATGGCTACACCTTC
once,TRBD1,TRBV4-2,TRBJ2-5,CASSLTGSQETQYF,TGTGCCAGCAGCCTGACAGGGAGTCAAGAGACCCAGTACTTC